The 14 T cell receptor beta chains listed next were all sequenced from one sample in a study of patients and donors after allogeneic stem cell transplantation. MiXCR was run by TCRdb on the RT-PCR reads, yielding one entry per CDR3 protein. The data hold about 960,000 distinct CDR3 sequences, with under 20% observed a single time. The specimen sequenced was blood, either unsorted or a sorted T cell fraction (not recorded which). The source of these receptors is a human donor who was either an allogeneic HSCT recipient or a stem cell or donor lymphocyte infusion donor (not recorded which). It is not recorded whose cells these are; they may come from a transplant donor.

This clonotype was recorded a few times. V gene TRBV5-1 combines with J gene TRBJ2-5, with D possibly matching TRBD2 (6 bases). Germline V gene lookup returns CDR1 SGHRS and CDR2 YFSETQ. The CDR3 consists of 16 residues. V lost 4 bases to trimming and J lost 5 bases, with 21 bases between them. The CDR3 DNA sequence: TGCGCCAGCAGCCGCTCATGGCGGGACGAATGGGAGACCCAGTACTTC. Protein sequence: CASSRSWRDEWETQYF.

The chain employs TRBV7-3 and TRBJ2-4; the D gene could be TRBD1 or TRBD2 (5 bases each). The CDR3 sequence is 13 residues long. Germline CDR1 SGHTA, CDR2 FQGTGA. V was shortened by 5 bases and J by 5 bases, with 10 bases between the two germline ends. This chain's CDR3 is CASSRDHQNIQYF. The CDR3 nucleotides are TGTGCCAGCAGCCGGGACCATCAAAACATTCAGTACTTC. The full variable domain, rest sourced from reference TRBV7-3 and TRBJ2-4, is GAGVSQTPSNKVTEKGKYVELRCDPISGHTALYWYRQSLGQGPEFLIYFQGTGAADDSGLPNDRFFAVRPEGSVSTLKIQRTERGDSAVYLCASSRDHQNIQYFGAGTRLSVL.

This rearrangement joins TRBV2 to TRBJ1-1, with D hard to call. V was clipped by 3 bases and J by 6 bases, with 14 bases between them. Germline V gene lookup returns CDR1 SNHLY and CDR2 FYNNEI. This CDR3 has 14 residues. CDR3 region: CASSELSAASEAFF. CDR3 in DNA: TGTGCCAGCAGTGAGTTAAGCGCAGCCTCTGAAGCTTTCTTT.

The V and J genes are TRBV10-3 and TRBJ1-1; the match to TRBD1 covers 7 bases. The CDR3 is made up of 14 amino acids. Germline values: CDR1 ENHRY, CDR2 SYGVKD. Trimming removed 11 bases from V and 0 bases from J; junction bases left unmatched: 9. The CDR3 spells CALKRDSLNTEAFF. The CDR3 DNA is TGTGCCCTCAAAAGGGACAGTTTGAACACTGAAGCTTTCTTT.

V is TRBV7-2 and J is TRBJ2-5, with D possibly called TRBD1 or TRBD2 (5 bases each). V was clipped by 5 bases and J by 1 base, with 11 bases between them. CDR1 is SGHTA, CDR2 FQGNSA, per germline. The CDR3 extends over 14 amino acids. The CDR3 spells CASSPGGAQETQYF. The DNA of the CDR3 is TGTGCCAGCAGCCCTGGGGGAGCCCAAGAGACCCAGTACTTC.

The V and J genes are TRBV12-3 or TRBV12-4 and TRBJ2-7; D call uncertain. Trimming took 5 bases from V and 4 from J, leaving 12 bases between them. The CDR3 is made up of 13 amino acids. The CDR3 DNA reads TGTGCCAGCAGTGGTACTACCCTATACGAGCAGTACTTC. Its translation: CASSGTTLYEQYF.

This clonotype was recorded a few times. The chain links TRBV20-1 to TRBJ1-5; no reliable D call. The CDR3 has 13 residues. Germline lookup yields CDR1 DFQATT and CDR2 SNEGSKA (reference sequence). Deletions cut 3 bases from V and 3 bases from J, with 9 bases between. CDR3 residues: CSARVGNNQPQHF. The CDR3 DNA is TGCAGTGCTAGGGTGGGAAACAATCAGCCCCAGCATTTT.

The chain combines TRBV20-1 with TRBJ1-5; D remains unclear. Germline CDR1 DFQATT, CDR2 SNEGSKA (reference sequence). The germline V and J ends were trimmed by 8 bases and 2 bases, with 13 bases remaining between them. The CDR3 is 13 amino acids. The CDR3, as DNA: TGCAGTCTAAGGATTTTGGGCAATCAGCCCCAGCATTTT. Protein product: CSLRILGNQPQHF.

This CDR3 reads CASSQDPPLVQETQYF. The CDR3 coding sequence is TGTGCCAGCAGCCAAGATCCCCCCCTAGTACAAGAGACCCAGTACTTC. This sequence joins TRBV14 and TRBJ2-5; D is unclear. The V gene lost 0 bases and the J gene lost 2 bases, with 13 bases spanning the gap. Germline lookup yields CDR1 SGHDN and CDR2 FVKESK. This CDR3 has 16 amino acids.

This chain connects TRBV27 to TRBJ2-1; D is tentatively TRBD1 or TRBD2 (5 bases each). The CDR3 spans 16 residues. V lost 8 bases to trimming and J lost 4 bases, with 21 bases between them. Germline V gene lookup returns CDR1 MNHEY and CDR2 SMNVEV (reference sequence). CDR3 region: CASGTNYLGDYNEQFF. In nucleotides, the CDR3 is TGTGCCAGCGGAACGAACTATTTGGGGGATTACAATGAGCAGTTCTTC.

This clonotype was detected only a few times. A junction end diverges from the germline sequence, so it may reflect a read error. The chain joins TRBV2 to TRBJ1-2; D possibly corresponds to TRBD1 (6 bases). CDR1 and CDR2 (germline): SNHLY, FYNNEI. CDR3 length equals 12 residues. The CDR3 nucleotides read TGTGCCAGCAGGGCTCCAGGGGACCTCCCTCCTTTC. This gives the protein CASRAPGDLPPF.

This clonotype has ten or more counts. V gene TRBV12-3 or TRBV12-4 combines with J gene TRBJ2-1, with D maybe TRBD1 (6 bases). The germline V and J ends were trimmed by 5 bases and 4 bases, with 12 bases remaining between them. CDR3 length: 14 amino acids. CDR3 amino acids: CASSGDTLYNEQFF. The CDR3 DNA reads as TGTGCCAGCAGTGGGGACACCTTATACAATGAGCAGTTCTTC.

Only a few counts were recorded for this clonotype. The chain uses TRBV7-2 and TRBJ2-3; 8 positions match TRBD2. CDR1 and CDR2 from the germline V gene are SGHTA and FQGNSA. This CDR3 spans 17 amino acids. J lost 0 bases, V lost 1 base, and 6 bases had no gene match. The CDR3 bases are TGTGCCAGCAGCTTAGGTTCCGGGGGGGTTAGCACAGATACGCAGTATTTT. Protein product: CASSLGSGGVSTDTQYF.

This clonotype was seen a handful of times. The chain carries TRBV12-3 or TRBV12-4 and TRBJ1-6; 8 bases are shared with TRBD1. The CDR3 is 14 residues long. The junction had 6 bases not matched to a gene; V was cut back by 6 bases and J by 8 bases. CDR3 in DNA: TGTGCCAGCAGCCTCCGGGACAGGTATTCACCCCTCCACTTT. The encoded protein is CASSLRDRYSPLHF.